Reported below is one T cell receptor beta chain. Per the germline V gene, CDR1 is GTSNPN and CDR2 is SVGIG (reference sequence). The V gene lost 3 bases and the J gene lost 4 bases, with 12 bases spanning the gap. This CDR3 region has 14 residues. These data originate in a study of PD-1 blockade in mismatch repair-deficient tumors. Here immunoSEQ multiplex PCR was the method, and the copy in TCRdb shows in-frame clones only, minus some. The sample includes 15,000 or so clones, 84% of them seen just once. This sequence originates from an adult with mismatch repair-deficient cancer. The rearrangement uses TRBV30 and TRBJ1-4; D might be TRBD1 (6 bases). The specimen comprised PBMCs, sampled about 22 weeks after starting pembrolizumab. DNA of the CDR3: TGTGCCTGGAGCCGGACAGACTATAATGAAAAACTGTTTTTT. This codes for CAWSRTDYNEKLFF. Based on the CDR3 plus reference TRBV30 and TRBJ1-4, the full variable domain is SQTIHQWPATLVQPVGSPLSLECTVEGTSNPNLYWYRQAAGRGLQLLFYSVGIGQISSEVPQNLSASRPQDRQFILSSKKLLLSDSGFYLCAWSRTDYNEKLFFGSGTQLSVL.